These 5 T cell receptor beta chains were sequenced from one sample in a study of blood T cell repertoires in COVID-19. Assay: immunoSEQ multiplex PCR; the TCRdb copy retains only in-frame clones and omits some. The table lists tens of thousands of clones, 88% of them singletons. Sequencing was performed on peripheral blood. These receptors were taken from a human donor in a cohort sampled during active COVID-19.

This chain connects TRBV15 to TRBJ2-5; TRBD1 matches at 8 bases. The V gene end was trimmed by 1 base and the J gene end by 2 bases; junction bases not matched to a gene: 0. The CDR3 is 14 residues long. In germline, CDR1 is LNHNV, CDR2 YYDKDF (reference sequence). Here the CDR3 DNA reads TGTGCCACCAGCAGAGGGACAGGGCAAGAGACCCAGTACTTC. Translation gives CATSRGTGQETQYF.

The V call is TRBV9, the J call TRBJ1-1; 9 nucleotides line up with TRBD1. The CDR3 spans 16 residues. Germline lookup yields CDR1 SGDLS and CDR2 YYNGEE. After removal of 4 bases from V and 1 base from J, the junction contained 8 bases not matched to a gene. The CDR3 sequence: CASSSTGGGENTEAFF. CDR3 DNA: TGTGCCAGCAGCAGCACAGGGGGCGGCGAGAACACTGAAGCTTTCTTT.

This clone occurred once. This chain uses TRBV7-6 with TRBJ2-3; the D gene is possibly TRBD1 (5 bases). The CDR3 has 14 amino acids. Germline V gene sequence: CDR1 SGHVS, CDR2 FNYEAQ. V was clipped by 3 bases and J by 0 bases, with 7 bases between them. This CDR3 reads CASSLTASTDTQYF. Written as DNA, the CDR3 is TGTGCCAGCAGCTTGACAGCTAGCACAGATACGCAGTATTTT.

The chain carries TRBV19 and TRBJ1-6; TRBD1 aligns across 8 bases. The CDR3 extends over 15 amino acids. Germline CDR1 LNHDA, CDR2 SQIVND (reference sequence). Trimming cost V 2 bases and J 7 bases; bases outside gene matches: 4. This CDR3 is CASSITGGGNSPLHF. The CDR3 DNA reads TGTGCCAGTAGTATAACAGGGGGGGGCAATTCACCCCTCCACTTT.

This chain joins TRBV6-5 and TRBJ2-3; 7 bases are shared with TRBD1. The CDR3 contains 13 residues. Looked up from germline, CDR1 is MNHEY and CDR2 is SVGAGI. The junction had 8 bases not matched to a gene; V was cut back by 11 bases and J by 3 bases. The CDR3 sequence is CAAGTVQTDTQYF. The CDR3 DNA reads TGTGCCGCCGGGACAGTACAAACAGATACGCAGTATTTT.